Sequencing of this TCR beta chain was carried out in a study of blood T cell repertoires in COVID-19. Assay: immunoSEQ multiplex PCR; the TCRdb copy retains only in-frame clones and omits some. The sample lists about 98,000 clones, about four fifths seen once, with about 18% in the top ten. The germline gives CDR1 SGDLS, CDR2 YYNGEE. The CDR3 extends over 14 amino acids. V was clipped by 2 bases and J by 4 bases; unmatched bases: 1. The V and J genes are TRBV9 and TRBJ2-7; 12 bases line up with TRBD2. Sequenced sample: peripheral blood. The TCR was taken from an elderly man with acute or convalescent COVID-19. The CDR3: CASSVTSGSYEQYF. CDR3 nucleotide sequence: TGTGCCAGCAGCGTGACTAGCGGGAGTTACGAGCAGTACTTC. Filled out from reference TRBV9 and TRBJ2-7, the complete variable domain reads DSGVTQTPKHLITATGQRVTLRCSPRSGDLSVYWYQQSLDQGLQFLIQYYNGEERAKGNILERFSAQQFPDLHSELNLSSLELGDSALYFCASSVTSGSYEQYFGPGTRLTVT.